This TCR beta chain was sequenced for a study of CD8 T cells in Susac syndrome. Reverse transcription used roughly 0.5 to 1 ug RNA and random hexamers. With immunoSEQ multiplex PCR, TCR beta CDR3 was amplified across 54 Vbeta and 13 Jbeta. MiXCR, run by TCRdb on the immunoSEQ multiplex PCR reads, gives a single entry per CDR3 protein. Altogether some 180,000 distinct CDR3 sequences are present, 90% to 95% being singletons, with the ten largest covering about 0.09%. TCR beta sequences were obtained from blood CD8+ and CD4+ T cells. This CDR3 is 17 amino acids long. Germline V lookup: CDR1 MNHEY, CDR2 SVGAGI. The ends lost 0 bases at V and 6 bases at J; junction bases unmatched: 7.

The chain uses TRBV6-5 and TRBJ2-2; 10 positions match TRBD1. This clonotype originated in a human donor with Susac syndrome. Source material: CD4+ T cells from PBMCs. In DNA, the CDR3 is TGTGCCAGCAGTTACTCCGGACAGGGGGTCGGGGCCGGGGAGCTGTTTTTT. This encodes CASSYSGQGVGAGELFF.